This TCR beta chain was sequenced during a study of neoadjuvant anti-PD-1 for oral cavity cancer. About the research overall: Patients without progression got a fourth dose around day 43.

Time point defined: after neoadjuvant nivolumab, at surgical resection. A remark on this clone: Its antigen is as yet unknown.

Germline V CDR1 and CDR2: LNHDA, SQIVND (reference sequence). The CDR3 has 15 amino acids. With 5 bases clipped from V and 3 bases from J, the junction kept 7 bases outside the gene matches. Six replicates per PBMC sample, mostly from roughly 450 ng of genomic DNA. Assay: immunoSEQ multiplex PCR; the TCRdb copy retains only in-frame clones and omits some. The profile shows about 8,000 clones, around 70% of them singletons. Overall study findings and caveats: Each response group had just a few patients in TCR analyses.

The specimen comprised PBMCs, sampled after nivolumab (anti-PD-1) treatment. The chain recombines TRBV19 with TRBJ2-3; 8 bases are shared with TRBD2. This clonotype originated in a person between 35 and 79 years old with oral cavity squamous cell carcinoma. The DNA for the CDR3 is TGTGCCAGTAGTTTTAGCGGGGAAGGAACAGATACGCAGTATTTT. Translation gives CASSFSGEGTDTQYF.